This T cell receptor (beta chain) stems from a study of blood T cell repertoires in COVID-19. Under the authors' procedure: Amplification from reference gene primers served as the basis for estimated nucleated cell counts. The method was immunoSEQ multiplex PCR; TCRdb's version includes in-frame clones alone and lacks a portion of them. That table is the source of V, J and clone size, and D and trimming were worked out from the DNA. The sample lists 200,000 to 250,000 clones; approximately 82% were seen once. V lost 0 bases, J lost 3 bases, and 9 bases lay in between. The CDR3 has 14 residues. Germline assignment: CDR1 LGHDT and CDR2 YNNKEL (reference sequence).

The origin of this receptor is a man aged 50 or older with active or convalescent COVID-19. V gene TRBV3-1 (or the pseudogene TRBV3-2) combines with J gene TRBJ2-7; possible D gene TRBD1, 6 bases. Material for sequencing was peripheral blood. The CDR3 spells CASSQEDRVYEQYF. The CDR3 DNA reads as TGTGCCAGCAGCCAAGAGGACAGAGTCTACGAGCAGTACTTC.